This TCR beta chain was profiled in a study of blood T cell repertoires in COVID-19. In the study overall: Whether acute or convalescent, the COVID-19 samples came from the United States, Italy and Spain. In each case, the material was cDNA or gDNA derived from T cells, B-cell-depleted T cells, or PBMCs.

In the original workflow: Amplification from reference gene primers served as the basis for estimated nucleated cell counts. Sequencing was performed with immunoSEQ multiplex PCR; in TCRdb, only in-frame clones are kept and a portion is missing. V and J calls and clone size follow that table, whereas D and trimming were derived from the DNA. The table includes 55,000 to 80,000 clones, around nine tenths detected once. Only one count was recorded for this clone. Specimen: peripheral blood. The source is a woman aged 55 to 70 with acute or convalescent COVID-19.

The CDR3 is CASSQDFPWGRGAYNEQFF. CDR3 nucleotides: TGTGCCAGCAGCCAAGATTTTCCTTGGGGGCGGGGGGCTTACAATGAGCAGTTCTTC. The rearrangement links TRBV14 to TRBJ2-1; 8 nucleotides line up with TRBD2. Germline CDR1 reads SGHDN; CDR2 reads FVKESK. The CDR3 length is 19 residues. J lost 4 bases, V lost 0 bases, and 14 bases had no gene match.